This T cell receptor (beta chain) was profiled in a study of human T cells and chemical hapten exposure (dated by TCRdb to about 2021). About the full investigation: For sensitization, 2% DPC in acetone was applied to a 2 cm by 2 cm area of upper inner arm skin. Libraries were pooled for sequencing, and per-sample TCR yields varied mainly because of small differences in library volumes within the pool. For TCR sequencing, blood came from about 28 alopecia patients at anywhere from one to four time points (pre-sensitization, 2, 6 and 24 weeks). Blood samples were taken from patients before sensitization (week 0) and then at 2, 6 and about 24 weeks after DPC sensitization. The study tracked peripheral blood TCR repertoire changes in vivo during primary and secondary sensitization to the hapten diphenylcyclopropenone (DPC) in alopecia patients. Alopecia areata with under or over 50% scalp involvement, alopecia totalis and alopecia universalis were represented in the patient cohort, which was mostly female. Patients additionally received weekly therapeutic DPC doses to the scalp throughout the roughly 24-week study period. Patch testing on the upper back used Finn chambers containing 0.01% DPC, with scoring done after 6 days according to International Contact Dermatitis Research Group standards. Here is what the overall study found, with its caveats: The number of PT1 expanded TCRs positively correlated with patch test score, significant at thresholds 8, 16 and 32 but not 4. DPC sensitization did not change the number of TCRs with a frequency above 1 in 1000, and there was no evidence of changes in global repertoire structure. After repeated subsampling, changes were observed in the strength of the expansion versus patch-test correlation and in the threshold at which the correlation became significant. Significantly more large CDR3 similarity clusters were formed by expanded TCRs than by pre-sensitization or healthy control sets, consistent with antigen-driven responses. Because every patient had alopecia, a presumed autoimmune disease, the patients' immune response might differ from that of healthy individuals.

Taken from the germline V gene, the CDR1 and CDR2 loops are SGDLS and YYNGEE. Reading from cysteine to phenylalanine, the CDR3 counts 13 amino acids. Only the CDR3 DNA stays, 39 bases, in frame from base 1. As concerns this clonotype: Its antigen is still unknown. A single base separates this from a much larger clone, so it may be a read error.

Library prep was done by RACE. Sequencing took place on a NextSeq 500. Library preparation attached unique molecular identifiers to individual cDNA molecules for quantitative, reproducible TCR counting. Both TCR alpha and TCR beta chains were sequenced from each blood RNA sample. From the authors' description of their analysis: Samples had a median of around 92,000 TCRs, with a range from about 23,224 to 750,000. V, J and CDR3 annotation of the TCR reads was performed with the Decombinator software suite. For PS versus PT1 abundance plots, all samples were subsampled to the same number of TCRs (28,000). Expanded TCRs were defined as absent before sensitization and observed at least eight times at the 2-week time point. Starting from the raw public reads, TCRdb applied fastp trimming at Q25, assembled clones with MiXCR and retained in-frame beta chains. Each record represents a unique CDR3 protein, reported with the most common genes and DNA among its rows. These V and J calls originate from TCRdb's pipeline instead of the authors' own analysis. The sample table records about 380,000 distinct CDR3 sequences; approximately 5% of these occur just once. Jointly, the top ten make up 2.5% to 3% of the sample.

What the time point label conveys for this sample: pre-sensitization, week 0. The treatment or condition label of this sample denotes: therapeutic diphenylcyclopropenone sensitization with weekly scalp DPC. At every patch-test visit, the blood draw took place before the patch test was put on. Patients were eligible if aged 18 to 70, diagnosed with alopecia and judged suitable for DPC therapy, and pregnant patients were excluded. Total RNA was extracted from unfractionated whole blood that had been collected in Tempus Blood RNA tubes. The source was whole blood, collected in connection with sensitization to the hapten diphenylcyclopropenone (DPC). This clonotype was obtained from a woman aged 45-65 years with alopecia areata. Some clones in this sample may be carry-over from other donors' samples. The chain was built from TRBV9 and TRBJ2-5, with a tentative D gene TRBD1 over 6 matching bases. The nucleotide sequence is TGTGCCAGCAGCGTTGCAGGGGAAGAGGCCCAGTACTTC. Its amino acids are CASSVAGEEAQYF. Extended through the reference TRBV9 and TRBJ2-5 proteins, this CDR3 yields the full variable domain: DSGVTQTPKHLITATGQRVTLRCSPRSGDLSVYWYQQSLDQGLQFLIQYYNGEERAKGNILERFSAQQFPDLHSELNLSSLELGDSALYFCASSVAGEEAQYFGPGTRLLVL.